The rows below give T cell receptor beta chains drawn from one sample of a study of shared clonotypes between healthy human individuals. Assay used: immunoSEQ multiplex PCR; TCRdb lists only in-frame clones, some missing. The sample has hundreds of thousands of clones, about 96% seen once. Material: naive CD8+ T cells sorted from blood. The receptors shown here come from a woman aged 25 to 39 in good health. Each CDR3 is given with its conserved first and last residue. D genes are given only for firm matches. Clone size is given for some rows only: seen once, a few or many times, or a class if the clone is expanded.

size: .
D: TRBD2
length: 14
V: TRBV11-2
J: TRBJ2-1
CDR3: CASTSGRALYEQFF
DNA: TGTGCCAGCACCTCCGGGAGGGCCCTCTATGAGCAGTTCTTC

size: .
D: TRBD2
length: 15
V: TRBV6-1
J: TRBJ2-7
CDR3: CASTDRSGRRAEQYF
DNA: TGTGCCAGCACCGACCGGAGCGGGAGAAGGGCCGAGCAGTACTTC

size: .
D: .
length: 12
V: TRBV27
J: TRBJ2-7
CDR3: CASRGSGYEQYF
DNA: TGTGCCAGCAGAGGTAGCGGCTACGAGCAGTACTTC

size: .
D: TRBD2
length: 14
V: TRBV29-1
J: TRBJ2-7
CDR3: CSVRGLAGNYEQYF
DNA: TGCAGCGTTAGGGGACTAGCGGGAAACTACGAGCAGTACTTC

size: .
D: .
length: 14
V: TRBV5-1
J: TRBJ2-1
CDR3: CASSLLGSYNEQFF
DNA: TGCGCCAGCAGCTTATTAGGCTCCTACAATGAGCAGTTCTTC

size: .
D: TRBD2
length: 17
V: TRBV11-2
J: TRBJ2-2
CDR3: CASSSQIAGGSTGELFF
DNA: TGTGCCAGCAGCTCCCAAATAGCGGGAGGGTCCACCGGGGAGCTGTTTTTT

size: once
D: .
length: 17
V: TRBV15
J: TRBJ1-4
CDR3: CATSRDRGEVLAEKLFF
DNA: TGTGCCACCAGCAGAGATCGAGGGGAGGTTCTCGCGGAAAAACTGTTTTTT

size: .
D: .
length: 15
V: TRBV5-6
J: TRBJ2-7
CDR3: CASSRWGLGWNEQYF
DNA: TGTGCCAGCAGCCGTTGGGGGCTAGGTTGGAACGAGCAGTACTTC

size: .
D: TRBD2
length: 16
V: TRBV19
J: TRBJ2-2
CDR3: CASRSLTSGLPGELFF
DNA: TGTGCCAGTAGAAGCTTGACTAGCGGGCTCCCCGGGGAGCTGTTTTTT

size: .
D: .
length: 15
V: TRBV5-4
J: TRBJ2-1
CDR3: CASSLGGKPYNEQFF
DNA: TGTGCCAGCAGCTTGGGCGGGAAACCTTACAATGAGCAGTTCTTC

size: once
D: .
length: 13
V: TRBV27
J: TRBJ2-3
CDR3: CASRSGSADTQYF
DNA: TGTGCCAGCAGATCAGGCAGTGCAGATACGCAGTATTTT

size: .
D: .
length: 17
V: TRBV6-1
J: TRBJ2-7
CDR3: CASSDPRGGASSYEQYF
DNA: TGTGCCAGCAGTGATCCTCGAGGCGGAGCCAGCTCCTACGAGCAGTACTTC

size: once
D: .
length: 16
V: TRBV7-9
J: TRBJ2-1
CDR3: CASSLPFLASVNEQFF
DNA: TGTGCCAGCAGCTTACCTTTCCTAGCAAGTGTGAATGAGCAGTTCTTC

size: .
D: .
length: 12
V: TRBV10-2
J: TRBJ2-7
CDR3: CASTGPAYEQYF
DNA: TGCGCCAGCACCGGGCCTGCTTACGAGCAGTACTTC

size: .
D: .
length: 11
V: TRBV2
J: TRBJ1-3
CDR3: CADSSGNTIYF
DNA: TGTGCCGACAGCTCTGGAAACACCATATATTTT

size: once
D: TRBD1
length: 18
V: TRBV2
J: TRBJ2-1
CDR3: CASSDPDSGTGIYNEQFF
DNA: TGTGCCAGCAGTGATCCCGACTCCGGGACAGGGATCTACAATGAGCAGTTCTTC

size: .
D: .
length: 16
V: TRBV27
J: TRBJ2-1
CDR3: CASSLSIGRLVNEQFF
DNA: TGTGCCAGCAGTTTATCGATTGGGAGACTAGTCAATGAGCAGTTCTTC

size: .
D: TRBD1
length: 17
V: TRBV6-1
J: TRBJ1-2
CDR3: CAISETPGQGANYGYTF
DNA: TGTGCCATCAGTGAGACTCCCGGACAGGGGGCGAACTATGGCTACACCTTC

size: .
D: .
length: 15
V: TRBV28
J: TRBJ1-2
CDR3: CASSPGSQVYYGYTF
DNA: TGTGCCAGCAGTCCAGGGTCACAGGTGTACTATGGCTACACCTTC

size: .
D: TRBD1
length: 15
V: TRBV9
J: TRBJ2-4
CDR3: CASSGRQGSKNIQYF
DNA: TGTGCCAGCAGCGGAAGACAGGGATCCAAAAACATTCAGTACTTC

size: .
D: TRBD1
length: 12
V: TRBV29-1
J: TRBJ2-1
CDR3: CSATEGTAEQFF
DNA: TGCAGCGCTACGGAAGGGACAGCTGAGCAGTTCTTC

size: .
D: TRBD2
length: 13
V: TRBV5-8
J: TRBJ2-7
CDR3: CASSWTSVGEQYF
DNA: TGTGCCAGCAGCTGGACTAGCGTAGGGGAGCAGTACTTC

size: .
D: TRBD2
length: 15
V: TRBV9
J: TRBJ2-7
CDR3: CASSVAAGTSYEQYF
DNA: TGTGCCAGCAGCGTAGCAGCGGGAACCTCCTACGAGCAGTACTTC

size: .
D: TRBD2
length: 14
V: TRBV7-9
J: TRBJ2-1
CDR3: CASEGTSGYNEQFF
DNA: TGTGCCAGCGAAGGGACTAGCGGTTACAATGAGCAGTTCTTC

size: once
D: .
length: 12
V: TRBV19
J: TRBJ1-1
CDR3: CASSIFSPEAFF
DNA: TGTGCCAGTAGTATATTTAGCCCTGAAGCTTTCTTT

size: .
D: .
length: 13
V: TRBV30
J: TRBJ1-5
CDR3: CAWREHSNQPQHF
DNA: TGTGCCTGGAGGGAACATAGCAATCAGCCCCAGCATTTT

size: .
D: .
length: 14
V: TRBV27
J: TRBJ2-7
CDR3: CASSQTQSYYEQYF
DNA: TGTGCCAGCAGTCAGACCCAGAGCTACTACGAGCAGTACTTC

size: .
D: .
length: 12
V: TRBV29-1
J: TRBJ1-1
CDR3: CSVEFSGTEAFF
DNA: TGCAGCGTTGAATTCTCAGGGACCGAAGCTTTCTTT

size: .
D: TRBD1
length: 14
V: TRBV4-1
J: TRBJ2-7
CDR3: CASSPGQAGYEQYF
DNA: TGCGCCAGCAGCCCTGGACAGGCGGGCTACGAGCAGTACTTC